Detailed here is one T cell receptor beta chain. Its target is unknown. The junction had 6 bases not matched to a gene; V was cut back by 2 bases and J by 6 bases. This CDR3 is built from 15 residues. The germline V gene has CDR1 MNHEY and CDR2 SMNVEV (reference sequence). These data come from a study of T cell repertoires in cytomegalovirus infection. The wider study: Well-studied HLA-B-restricted CMV epitopes were used in the study alongside recently identified HLA-C-restricted ones. In public TCR beta signatures, there were indications of both CMV infection and matching HLA type. Study observations and caveats: In two of eight donors, the top clonotype was HLA-C-restricted CMV-specific. Identification of carriers of CMV plus the relevant HLA was achieved through cumulative public TCR beta family frequency.

TCRdb redid the calling of the reads with MiXCR, one entry per CDR3 protein. The sample lists 70,000 to 85,000 distinct CDR3 sequences, roughly 37% seen once, with just over 90% in the top ten. The TCR comes from a human donor in good health (CMV status not recorded). Some clones in this sample may be carry-over from other donors' samples. This material consisted of CD8+ T cells from cultured PBMCs, taken from culture after CMV antigen stimulation. V and J are TRBV27 and TRBJ1-4, with 7 bases matching TRBD1. DNA of the CDR3: TGTGCCAGCAGTTTAAGACAGGGCTTGGATGAAAAACTGTTTTTT. Its protein product is CASSLRQGLDEKLFF.